This T cell receptor (beta chain) was recovered during a study of shared clonotypes between healthy human individuals. The overall study: Those who served as donors were a couple of women and a few men between the ages of 18 and 49.

In its sample, this clone was seen once. Assay: immunoSEQ multiplex PCR; the TCRdb copy retains only in-frame clones and omits some. The profile shows 2 million to 2.5 million clones, over 85% of them singletons. Germline CDR1 reads MDHEN; CDR2 reads SYDVKM. V was trimmed by 3 bases and J by 2 bases, leaving 23 bases between them. The CDR3 extends over 18 amino acids. V and J are TRBV28 and TRBJ2-7; D perhaps matches TRBD1 (6 bases). The specimen was naive CD4+ T cells from PBMCs. Documented subset: CD45RA+ positively selected. This sequence was found in a man between 18 and 35 years old in good health. Some clones in this sample may be carry-over from other donors' samples. This chain's CDR3 is CASSLSAGALPKAYEQYF. CDR3 DNA sequence: TGTGCCAGCAGTTTGTCTGCAGGGGCTCTGCCAAAAGCCTACGAGCAGTACTTC.